One sample yielded the 22 T cell receptor beta chains listed below, sequenced in a study of PD-1 blockade in classical Hodgkin lymphoma. Clones were read by immunoSEQ multiplex PCR, and TCRdb kept only the in-frame ones, dropping some. Altogether about 41,000 clones are present, 65% to 70% being singletons, with the ten largest covering roughly 2.6%. Time point defined: cycle 4 day 1 (C4D1), after five to seven weeks of nivolumab. Each patient relapsed following autologous stem cell transplantation, and prior brentuximab vedotin exposure differed. The material was peripheral blood mononuclear cells (PBMCs), obtained before the fourth cycle of nivolumab. The source is a human donor with classical Hodgkin lymphoma.

The chain joins TRBV4-3 to TRBJ2-5; D call uncertain. V lost 0 bases and J 5 bases, leaving 7 bases between the germline ends. The V gene's germline CDR1 is LGHNA and CDR2 YSLEER. The CDR3 loop spans 13 amino acids. CDR3 sequence: CASSQEGWETQYF. DNA for the CDR3: TGCGCCAGCAGCCAAGAAGGTTGGGAGACCCAGTACTTC.

This rearrangement joins TRBV7-2 to TRBJ2-7; maybe TRBD1 (7 bases). The CDR3 runs to 13 residues. V dropped 6 bases and J dropped 5 bases, with 14 bases sitting between them. Germline values: CDR1 SGHTA, CDR2 FQGNSA. The CDR3 DNA reads TGTGCCAGCAGTCTCGACAGGGAGGACGAGCAGTACTTC. It translates to CASSLDREDEQYF.

This clone was recorded a few times. The junction departs from germline at one end; a sequencing error may be responsible. The CDR3: CASSLTSGGAGDEQFF. The CDR3 nucleotides are TGTGCTAGCAGCTTGACTAGCGGGGGGGCCGGAGATGAGCAGTTCTTC. The V and J genes are TRBV7-7 and TRBJ2-1; TRBD2 matches at 14 bases. The V gene's germline CDR1 is SSHAT and CDR2 FNYEAQ (reference sequence). The length of the CDR3 is 16 residues.

This clone was recorded once. V usage is TRBV7-9 and J usage is TRBJ1-1; weak D call: TRBD1 (5 bases). V gave up 5 bases and J gave up 4 bases, with 11 bases separating them. In germline, CDR1 is SEHNR, CDR2 FQNEAQ (reference sequence). The CDR3 runs 13 residues. The CDR3 DNA sequence: TGTGCCAGCAGCATAAGGGGTGGCACTGAAGCTTTCTTT. Amino acid sequence: CASSIRGGTEAFF.

The chain employs TRBV28 and TRBJ2-3; the D gene is possibly TRBD2 (5 bases). Germline V gene sequence: CDR1 MDHEN, CDR2 SYDVKM. V gave up 7 bases and J gave up 5 bases, with 19 bases separating them. The CDR3 contains 15 residues. CDR3 nucleotides: TGTGCCAGCAACTTACCGGGCCCGGGAAGAGATACGCAGTATTTT. This encodes CASNLPGPGRDTQYF.

The gene calls are TRBV6-5 and TRBJ1-2; possible D gene TRBD1, 6 bases. V lost 7 bases and J lost 0, with 15 bases in between. The CDR3 is 15 residues long. CDR1 is MNHEY and CDR2 is SVGAGI in the germline V gene. CDR3 region: CASTSQGLPNYGYTF. In DNA form, the CDR3 reads TGTGCCAGCACATCACAGGGTTTACCTAACTATGGCTACACCTTC.

The chain is built from TRBV7-2 and TRBJ2-1; D unresolved. CDR3 length: 13 residues. Trimming took off 4 bases at V and 3 bases at J, with 7 bases between the two ends. Germline CDR1 is SGHTA and CDR2 is FQGNSA. The DNA for the CDR3 is TGTGCCAGCAGCTCCCCAAACTACAATGAGCAGTTCTTC. Translating it yields CASSSPNYNEQFF.

The table lists this clone with a few counts. V is TRBV18 and J is TRBJ1-1; perhaps TRBD1 as D (5 bases). CDR3 length: 14 residues. Germline values: CDR1 KGHSH, CDR2 LQKENI. Trimming took 3 bases from V and 3 from J, leaving 11 bases between them. In DNA, the CDR3 is TGTGCCAGCTCACCGCAGATGGGGGACACTGAAGCTTTCTTT. Translated, it gives CASSPQMGDTEAFF.

This rearrangement joins TRBV4-2 to TRBJ2-7, with D maybe TRBD2 (5 bases). CDR3 size: 13 residues. Between the trimmed V and J ends, which lost 0 bases and 6 bases, there was a span of 9 bases. Germline-derived CDR1 and CDR2 are LGHNA and YNFKEQ. CDR3 protein: CASSQDRGSEQYF. The CDR3 DNA reads TGTGCCAGCAGCCAAGATCGGGGATCCGAGCAGTACTTC.

The sample holds one count of this clone. The rearrangement links TRBV4-1 to TRBJ2-2; TRBD1 matches 8 bases. Losses at the gene ends were 6 bases for V and 1 base for J; bases not matched to a gene: 7. This CDR3 contains 16 residues. Germline CDR1 is MGHRA and CDR2 is YSYEKL. For the CDR3, the DNA is TGCGCCAGCAGTGGAAGGACAGGGAGGAACACCGGGGAGCTGTTTTTT. This encodes CASSGRTGRNTGELFF.

This rearrangement joins TRBV6-5 to TRBJ2-7; no definite D call. Deletions cut 5 bases from V and 2 bases from J, with 13 bases between. This CDR3 region has 14 residues. Germline CDR1 MNHEY, CDR2 SVGAGI. The CDR3: CASSPYGKAYEQYF. The CDR3 region has the DNA TGTGCCAGCAGTCCTTACGGAAAAGCCTACGAGCAGTACTTC.

This clone was counted between two and nine times. This chain links TRBV30 with TRBJ2-2; D is unclear. CDR1 GTSNPN and CDR2 SVGIG come from the germline V gene (reference sequence). The CDR3 runs 13 residues. Trimming stripped 1 base from V and 8 bases from J, with 11 bases between. The CDR3 protein is CAWSAPPPGELFF. The CDR3 DNA sequence: TGTGCCTGGAGTGCACCGCCGCCGGGGGAGCTGTTTTTT.

The V gene is TRBV7-9, the J gene TRBJ1-2, with D perhaps TRBD1 (6 bases). Germline CDR1 reads SEHNR; CDR2 reads FQNEAQ (reference sequence). Trimming cost V 2 bases and J 5 bases, with 18 bases left between them. This CDR3 region has 16 residues. The CDR3 DNA sequence: TGTGCCAGCAGCTTACCGGGTCTCACTCAGGGGTATGGCTACACCTTC. Its translation is CASSLPGLTQGYGYTF.

V usage is TRBV6-6 and J usage is TRBJ2-1, with a weak D call TRBD1 (5 bases). CDR3 length equals 13 residues. V gave up 4 bases and J gave up 8 bases, with 12 bases separating them. Germline V CDR1 and CDR2: MNHNY, SVGAGI (reference sequence). CDR3 sequence reads: CASSSRQTDEQFF. The CDR3 DNA follows: TGTGCCAGCAGTTCAAGACAGACCGATGAGCAGTTCTTC.

This clone was counted only a few times. This sequence joins TRBV18 and TRBJ1-3; the D gene is possibly TRBD1 (5 bases). Germline V gene data show CDR1 as KGHSH and CDR2 as LQKENI. The V end lost 2 bases, the J end lost 3 bases, and 17 bases lay between the germline ends. The CDR3 sequence is 17 residues long. CDR3 in amino acids: CASSPAPGLSVGNTIYF. CDR3 bases: TGTGCCAGCTCACCAGCCCCGGGACTTTCAGTTGGAAACACCATATATTTT.

This chain connects TRBV2 to TRBJ2-6; D could derive from TRBD1 or TRBD2 (5 bases each). The ends were cut back, 8 bases at V and 0 bases at J, with 20 bases in the middle. Germline V gene sequence: CDR1 SNHLY, CDR2 FYNNEI. The CDR3 sequence is 18 residues long. CDR3 nucleotides: TGTGCCAGCTTAGGGACGGGTCCAACCAACTCTGGGGCCAACGTCCTGACTTTC. Its translation is CASLGTGPTNSGANVLTF.

The chain uses TRBV6-5 and TRBJ1-6; 9 nucleotides match TRBD1. This CDR3 is built from 15 residues. Germline CDR1 and CDR2: MNHEY and SVGAGI. The ends lost 6 bases at V and 9 bases at J; junction bases unmatched: 9. CDR3 coding DNA: TGTGCCAGCAGGCCCCCGGGACAGGGAATTTCACCCCTCCACTTT. This encodes CASRPPGQGISPLHF.

V and J are TRBV10-1 and TRBJ2-3; D tentatively fits TRBD1 or TRBD2 (6 bases each). There are 16 residues in the CDR3. CDR1 and CDR2 from the germline V gene are WNHNN and SYGVQD (reference sequence). The V end lost 4 bases, the J end lost 3 bases, and 17 bases lay between the germline ends. The CDR3, as DNA: TGCGCCAGCAGTGGAAATCGGGGGCCGGGGACAGATACGCAGTATTTT. Translating it yields CASSGNRGPGTDTQYF.

The chain combines TRBV7-2 with TRBJ2-7; 11 positions agree with TRBD2. Trimming removed 2 bases from V and 2 bases from J; junction bases left unmatched: 8. The CDR3 sequence is 17 residues long. Germline lookup yields CDR1 SGHTA and CDR2 FQGNSA. The CDR3 here is CASSLRGLAGGPYEQYF. The CDR3 coding sequence is TGTGCCAGCAGCTTAAGGGGTCTAGCGGGGGGCCCCTACGAGCAGTACTTC.

The rearrangement joins TRBV7-8 to TRBJ1-5, with unresolved D. The CDR3 extends over 16 amino acids. Germline-derived CDR1 and CDR2 are SGHVS and FQNEAQ. The V end was cut by 4 bases, the J end by 4 bases, with 17 bases between. DNA for the CDR3: TGTGCCAGCAGCTCCCCTGGGTCAGCAAATAATCAGCCCCAGCATTTT. It translates to CASSSPGSANNQPQHF.

This clone turned up a few times. The chain joins TRBV27 to TRBJ2-1; D remains ambiguous. The V end lost 5 bases, the J end lost 6 bases, and 11 bases lay between the germline ends. CDR1 and CDR2 from the germline V gene are MNHEY and SMNVEV (reference sequence). The CDR3 has 13 amino acids. The CDR3 coding sequence is TGTGCCAGCAGTCCTTGGACCCTCAATGAGCAGTTCTTC. This sequence encodes CASSPWTLNEQFF.

This chain connects TRBV5-4 to TRBJ1-1; D not resolved. This CDR3 contains 11 residues. V lost 3 bases, J lost 7 bases, and 7 bases lay in between. CDR1 is SGHNT, CDR2 YYREEE, per germline (reference sequence). The CDR3 DNA reads TGTGCCAGCAGCTCTGGGAGTGAAGCTTTCTTT. Protein sequence: CASSSGSEAFF.